This T cell receptor (beta chain) came from a study of blood T cell repertoires in COVID-19. Whole-study context: The United States, Italy and Spain provided the acute and convalescent COVID-19 samples. The cDNA or gDNA used as material had been derived from T cells, B-cell-depleted T cells, or PBMCs.

V was pared by 2 bases and J by 0 bases, with 2 bases of the junction left unmatched. Germline lookup yields CDR1 SGHRS and CDR2 YFSETQ. The CDR3 covers 15 residues. Clones were read by immunoSEQ multiplex PCR, and TCRdb kept only the in-frame ones, dropping some. The data contain around 230,000 clones, 80% to 90% of them singletons. The sequence was collected from a woman aged 40 to 49 with active or convalescent COVID-19. Sequenced: peripheral blood. The chain carries TRBV5-1 and TRBJ2-7, with TRBD2 matching over 10 bases. The CDR3, as DNA: TGCGCCAGCAGCTTATCTAGCGGGAGCTCCTACGAGCAGTACTTC. This sequence encodes CASSLSSGSSYEQYF. Filled out from reference TRBV5-1 and TRBJ2-7, the complete variable domain reads KAGVTQTPRYLIKTRGQQVTLSCSPISGHRSVSWYQQTPGQGLQFLFEYFSETQRNKGNFPGRFSGRQFSNSRSEMNVSTLELGDSALYLCASSLSSGSSYEQYFGPGTRLTVT.